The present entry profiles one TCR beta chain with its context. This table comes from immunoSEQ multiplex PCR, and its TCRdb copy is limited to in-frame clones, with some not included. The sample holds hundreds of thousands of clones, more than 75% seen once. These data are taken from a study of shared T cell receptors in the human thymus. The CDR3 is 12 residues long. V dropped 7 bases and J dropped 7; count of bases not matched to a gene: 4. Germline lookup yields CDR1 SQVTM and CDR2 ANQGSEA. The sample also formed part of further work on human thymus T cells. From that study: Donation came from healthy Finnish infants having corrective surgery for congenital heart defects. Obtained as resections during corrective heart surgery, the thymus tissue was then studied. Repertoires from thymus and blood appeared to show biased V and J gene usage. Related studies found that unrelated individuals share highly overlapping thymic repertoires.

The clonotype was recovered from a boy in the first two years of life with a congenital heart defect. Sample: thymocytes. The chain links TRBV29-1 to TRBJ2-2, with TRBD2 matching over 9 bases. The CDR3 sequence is CSASAGGGELFF. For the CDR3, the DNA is TGCAGCGCATCAGCGGGGGGCGGGGAGCTGTTTTTT.